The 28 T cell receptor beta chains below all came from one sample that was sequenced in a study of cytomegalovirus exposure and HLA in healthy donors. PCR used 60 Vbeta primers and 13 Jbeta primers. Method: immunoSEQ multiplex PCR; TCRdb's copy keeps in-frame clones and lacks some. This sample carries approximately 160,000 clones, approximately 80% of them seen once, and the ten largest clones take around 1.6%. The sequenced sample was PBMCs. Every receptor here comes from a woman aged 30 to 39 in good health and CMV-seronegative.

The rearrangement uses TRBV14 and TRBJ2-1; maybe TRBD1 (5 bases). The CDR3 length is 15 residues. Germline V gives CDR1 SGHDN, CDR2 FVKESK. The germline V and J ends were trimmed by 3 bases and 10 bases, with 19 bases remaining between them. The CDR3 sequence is CASSHNSRPTVEQFF. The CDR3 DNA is TGTGCCAGCAGCCACAACTCGCGCCCGACAGTCGAGCAGTTCTTC.

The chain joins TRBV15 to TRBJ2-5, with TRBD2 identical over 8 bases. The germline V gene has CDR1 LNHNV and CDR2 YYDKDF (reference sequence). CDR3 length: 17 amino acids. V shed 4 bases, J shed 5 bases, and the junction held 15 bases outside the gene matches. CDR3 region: CATSKGLRGSGDETQYF. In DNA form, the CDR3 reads TGTGCCACCAGCAAGGGACTCCGGGGTAGCGGGGATGAGACCCAGTACTTC.

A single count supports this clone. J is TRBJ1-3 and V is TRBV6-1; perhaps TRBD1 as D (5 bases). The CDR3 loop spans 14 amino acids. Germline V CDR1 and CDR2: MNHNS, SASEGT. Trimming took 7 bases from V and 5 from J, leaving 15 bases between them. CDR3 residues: CASTWTQGRNTIYF. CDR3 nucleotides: TGTGCCAGCACCTGGACACAAGGTAGAAACACCATATATTTT.

The CDR3 loop reads CATAWGVYGYTF. The CDR3 DNA reads as TGTGCCACAGCTTGGGGGGTCTATGGCTACACCTTC. The chain links TRBV6-5 to TRBJ1-2; perhaps TRBD1 as D (5 bases). Per the germline V gene, CDR1 is MNHEY and CDR2 is SVGAGI. The V end lost 10 bases, the J end lost 4 bases, and 13 bases lay between the germline ends. The CDR3 has 12 residues.

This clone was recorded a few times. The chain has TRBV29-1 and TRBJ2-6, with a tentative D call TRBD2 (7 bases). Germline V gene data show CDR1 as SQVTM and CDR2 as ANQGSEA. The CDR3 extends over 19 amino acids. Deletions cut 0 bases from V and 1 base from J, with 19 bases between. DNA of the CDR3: TGCAGCGTTGAAGAGGGGGGCCGGGGGGCGCAATCTGGGGCCAACGTCCTGACTTTC. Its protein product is CSVEEGGRGAQSGANVLTF.

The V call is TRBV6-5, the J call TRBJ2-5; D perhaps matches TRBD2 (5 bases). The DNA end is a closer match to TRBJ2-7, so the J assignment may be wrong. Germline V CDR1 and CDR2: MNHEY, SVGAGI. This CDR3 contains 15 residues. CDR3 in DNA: TGTGCCAGCAGTTACTCTAGCGCATATCCCTACGAGCAGTACTTC. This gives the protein CASSYSSAYPYEQYF.

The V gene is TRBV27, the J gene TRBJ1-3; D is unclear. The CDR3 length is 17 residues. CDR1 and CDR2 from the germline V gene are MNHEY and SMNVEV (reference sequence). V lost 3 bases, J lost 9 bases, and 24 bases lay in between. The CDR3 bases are TGTGCCAGCAGTTTTAGAACCGACTTCTGCCCCTGGATCACCATATATTTT. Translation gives CASSFRTDFCPWITIYF.

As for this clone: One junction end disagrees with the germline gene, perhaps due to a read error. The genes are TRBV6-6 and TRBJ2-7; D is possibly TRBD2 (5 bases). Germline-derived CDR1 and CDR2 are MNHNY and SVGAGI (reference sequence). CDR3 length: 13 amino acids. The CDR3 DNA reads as TGTGCCAGCAGACTCCCATTGTCGGGATCGATACACTTC. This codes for CASRLPLSGSIHF.

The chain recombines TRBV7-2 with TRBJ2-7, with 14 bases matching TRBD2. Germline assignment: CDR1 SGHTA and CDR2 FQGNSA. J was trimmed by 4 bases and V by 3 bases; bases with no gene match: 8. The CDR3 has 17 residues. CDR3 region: CASSFSRGLAGAYEQYF. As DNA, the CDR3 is TGTGCCAGCAGCTTTAGCCGGGGACTAGCGGGGGCATACGAGCAGTACTTC. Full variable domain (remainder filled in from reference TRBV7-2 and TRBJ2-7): GAGVSQSPSNKVTEKGKDVELRCDPISGHTALYWYRQSLGQGLEFLIYFQGNSAPDKSGLPSDRFSAERTGGSVSTLTIQRTQQEDSAVYLCASSFSRGLAGAYEQYFGPGTRLTVT.

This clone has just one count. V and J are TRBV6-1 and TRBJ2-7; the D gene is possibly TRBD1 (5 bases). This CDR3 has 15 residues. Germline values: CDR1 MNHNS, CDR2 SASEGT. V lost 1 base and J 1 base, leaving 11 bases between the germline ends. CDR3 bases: TGTGCCAGCAGTGAAGGAAGGGGTGTTTCCTACGAGCAGTACTTC. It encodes CASSEGRGVSYEQYF.

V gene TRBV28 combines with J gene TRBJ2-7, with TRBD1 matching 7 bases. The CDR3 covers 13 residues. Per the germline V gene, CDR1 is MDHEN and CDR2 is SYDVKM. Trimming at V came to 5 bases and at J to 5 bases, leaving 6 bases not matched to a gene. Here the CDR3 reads CASSELTGNEQYF. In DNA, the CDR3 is TGTGCCAGCAGTGAACTGACAGGGAACGAGCAGTACTTC.

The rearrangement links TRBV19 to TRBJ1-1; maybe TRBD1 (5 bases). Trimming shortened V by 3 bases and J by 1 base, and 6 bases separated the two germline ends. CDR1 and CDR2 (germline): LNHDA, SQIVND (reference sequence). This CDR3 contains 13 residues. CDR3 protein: CASSIQGNTEAFF. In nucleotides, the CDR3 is TGTGCCAGTAGTATCCAGGGGAACACTGAAGCTTTCTTT.

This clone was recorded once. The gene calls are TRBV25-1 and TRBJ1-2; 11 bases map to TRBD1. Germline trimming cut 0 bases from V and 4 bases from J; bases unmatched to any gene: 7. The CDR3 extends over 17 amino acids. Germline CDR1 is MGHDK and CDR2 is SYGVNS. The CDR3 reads CASSEYMGQGGSYGYTF. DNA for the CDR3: TGTGCCAGCAGTGAATATATGGGACAGGGGGGGAGCTATGGCTACACCTTC.

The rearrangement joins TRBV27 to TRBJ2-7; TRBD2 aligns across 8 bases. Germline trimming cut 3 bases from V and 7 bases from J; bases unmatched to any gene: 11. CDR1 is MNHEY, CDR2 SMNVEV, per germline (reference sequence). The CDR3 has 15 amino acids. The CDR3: CASSFGSSGSLEQYF. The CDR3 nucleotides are TGTGCCAGCAGTTTCGGGTCTAGCGGGTCCTTAGAGCAGTACTTC.

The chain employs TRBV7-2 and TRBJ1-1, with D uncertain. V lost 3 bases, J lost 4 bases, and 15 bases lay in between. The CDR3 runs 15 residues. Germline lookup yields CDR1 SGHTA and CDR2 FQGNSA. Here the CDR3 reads CASSFHIGEVTEAFF. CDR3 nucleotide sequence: TGTGCCAGCAGCTTTCATATAGGAGAAGTCACTGAAGCTTTCTTT. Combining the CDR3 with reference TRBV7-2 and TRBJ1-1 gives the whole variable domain GAGVSQSPSNKVTEKGKDVELRCDPISGHTALYWYRQSLGQGLEFLIYFQGNSAPDKSGLPSDRFSAERTGGSVSTLTIQRTQQEDSAVYLCASSFHIGEVTEAFFGQGTRLTVV.

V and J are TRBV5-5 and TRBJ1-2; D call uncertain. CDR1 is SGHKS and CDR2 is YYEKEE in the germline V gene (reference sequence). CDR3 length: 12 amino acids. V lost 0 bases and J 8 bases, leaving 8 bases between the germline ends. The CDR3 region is CASSLDVRGYTF. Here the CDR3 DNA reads TGTGCCAGCAGCTTGGATGTGCGAGGCTACACCTTC.

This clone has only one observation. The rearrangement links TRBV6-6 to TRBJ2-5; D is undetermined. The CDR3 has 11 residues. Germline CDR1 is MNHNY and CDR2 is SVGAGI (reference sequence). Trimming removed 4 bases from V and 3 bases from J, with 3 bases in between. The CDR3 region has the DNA TGTGCCAGCAGTTTCAAAGAGACCCAGTACTTC. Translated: CASSFKETQYF.

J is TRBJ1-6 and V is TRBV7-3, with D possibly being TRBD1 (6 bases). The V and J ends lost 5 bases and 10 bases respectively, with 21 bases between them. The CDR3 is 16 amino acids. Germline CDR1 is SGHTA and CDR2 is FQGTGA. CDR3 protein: CASSQGHVGAGSPLHF. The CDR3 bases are TGTGCCAGCAGCCAGGGACATGTCGGGGCAGGGTCACCCCTCCACTTT.

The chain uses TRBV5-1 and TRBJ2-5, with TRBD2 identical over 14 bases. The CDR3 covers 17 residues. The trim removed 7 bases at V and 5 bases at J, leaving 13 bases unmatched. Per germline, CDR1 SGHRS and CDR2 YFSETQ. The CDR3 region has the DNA TGCGCCAGCTCCCCTCTTATGGGACTAGCGGGAGTGGAGACCCAGTACTTC. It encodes CASSPLMGLAGVETQYF.

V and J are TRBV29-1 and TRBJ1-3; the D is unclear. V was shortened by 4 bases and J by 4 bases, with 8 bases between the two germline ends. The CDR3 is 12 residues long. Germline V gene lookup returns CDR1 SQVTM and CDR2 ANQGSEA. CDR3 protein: CSVAGKGNTIYF. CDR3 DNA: TGCAGCGTTGCCGGGAAGGGAAACACCATATATTTT.

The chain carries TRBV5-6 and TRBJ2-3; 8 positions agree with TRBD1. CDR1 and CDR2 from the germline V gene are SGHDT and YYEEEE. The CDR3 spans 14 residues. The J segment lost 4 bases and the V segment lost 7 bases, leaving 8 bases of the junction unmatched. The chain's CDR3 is CASQTDREADTQYF. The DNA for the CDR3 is TGTGCCAGCCAGACGGACAGGGAGGCAGATACGCAGTATTTT.

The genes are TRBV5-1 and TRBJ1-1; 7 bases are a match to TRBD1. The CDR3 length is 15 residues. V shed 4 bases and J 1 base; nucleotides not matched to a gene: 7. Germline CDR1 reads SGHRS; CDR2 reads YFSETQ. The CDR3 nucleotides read TGCGCCAGCAGCCGTGGACAGGCGGGGAACACTGAAGCTTTCTTT. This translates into CASSRGQAGNTEAFF.

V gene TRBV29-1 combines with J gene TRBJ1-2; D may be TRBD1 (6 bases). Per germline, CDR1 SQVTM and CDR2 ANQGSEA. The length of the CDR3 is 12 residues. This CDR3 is CTGGGPTYGYTF. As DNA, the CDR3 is TGCACCGGGGGGGGGCCTACCTATGGCTACACCTTC.

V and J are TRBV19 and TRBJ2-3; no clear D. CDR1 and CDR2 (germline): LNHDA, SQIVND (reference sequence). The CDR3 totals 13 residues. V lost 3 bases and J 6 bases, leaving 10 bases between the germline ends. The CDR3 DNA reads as TGTGCCAGTAGTATCGGGTTTGGGGATACGCAGTATTTT. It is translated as CASSIGFGDTQYF.

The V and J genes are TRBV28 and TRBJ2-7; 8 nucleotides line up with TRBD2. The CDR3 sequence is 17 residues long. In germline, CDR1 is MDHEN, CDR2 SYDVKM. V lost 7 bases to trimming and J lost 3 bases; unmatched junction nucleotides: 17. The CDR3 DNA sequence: TGTGCCAGCACCTTCCTCCTCGGGGGGGAGAGGGTCTACGAGCAGTACTTC. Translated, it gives CASTFLLGGERVYEQYF.

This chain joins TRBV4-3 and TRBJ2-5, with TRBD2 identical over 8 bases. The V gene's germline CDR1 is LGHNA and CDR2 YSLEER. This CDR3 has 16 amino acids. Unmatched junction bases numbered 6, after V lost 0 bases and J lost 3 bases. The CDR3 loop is CASSQDRSGGEETQYF. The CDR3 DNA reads TGCGCCAGCAGCCAAGATCGATCGGGAGGGGAAGAGACCCAGTACTTC.

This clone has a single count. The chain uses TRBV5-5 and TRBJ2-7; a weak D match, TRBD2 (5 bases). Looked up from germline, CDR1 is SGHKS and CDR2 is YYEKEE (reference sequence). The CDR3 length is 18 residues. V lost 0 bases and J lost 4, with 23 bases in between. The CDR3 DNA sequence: TGTGCCAGCAGCTTGGTCGGTGCGGGCCTATCCTCCAAGTACGAGCAGTACTTC. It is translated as CASSLVGAGLSSKYEQYF.

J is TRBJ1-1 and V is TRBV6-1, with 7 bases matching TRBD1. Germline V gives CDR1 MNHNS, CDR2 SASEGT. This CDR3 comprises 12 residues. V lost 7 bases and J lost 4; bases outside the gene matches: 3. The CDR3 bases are TGTGCCAGCATCGGGACAGTCACTGAAGCTTTCTTT. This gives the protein CASIGTVTEAFF.